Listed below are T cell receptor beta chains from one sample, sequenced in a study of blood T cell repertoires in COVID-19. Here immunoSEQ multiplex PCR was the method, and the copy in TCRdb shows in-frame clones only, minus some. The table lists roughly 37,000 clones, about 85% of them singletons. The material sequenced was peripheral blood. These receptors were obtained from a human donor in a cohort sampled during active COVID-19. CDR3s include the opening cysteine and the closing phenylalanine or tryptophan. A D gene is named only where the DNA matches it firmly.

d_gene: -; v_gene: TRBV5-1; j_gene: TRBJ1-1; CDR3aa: CASSLRGQDTEAFF
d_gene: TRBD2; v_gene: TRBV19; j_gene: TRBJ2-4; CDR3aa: CASSIEASGTKNIQYF
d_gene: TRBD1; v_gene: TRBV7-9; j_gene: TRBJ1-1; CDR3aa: CASSLLGGYTEAFF
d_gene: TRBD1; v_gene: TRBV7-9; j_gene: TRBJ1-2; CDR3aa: CASRLSGGALGYTF
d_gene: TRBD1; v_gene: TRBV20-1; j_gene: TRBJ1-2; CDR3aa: CSASTGEALYGYTF
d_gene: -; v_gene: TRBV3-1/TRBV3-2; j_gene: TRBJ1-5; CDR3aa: CASSQGGLRPQHF
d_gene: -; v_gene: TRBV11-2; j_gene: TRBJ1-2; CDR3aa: CASSLASPYYGYTF
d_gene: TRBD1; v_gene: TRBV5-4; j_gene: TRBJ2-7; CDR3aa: CASSSEGTGGYNEQYF
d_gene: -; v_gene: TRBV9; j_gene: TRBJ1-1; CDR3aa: CASSPGGAWNTEAFF
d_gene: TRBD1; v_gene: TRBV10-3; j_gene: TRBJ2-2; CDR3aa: CAIRQQGDTGELFF
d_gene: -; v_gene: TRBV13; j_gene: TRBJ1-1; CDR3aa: CATKPWGQLNTEAFF
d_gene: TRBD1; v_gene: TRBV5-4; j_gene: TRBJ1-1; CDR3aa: CASGTTGGDTEAFF
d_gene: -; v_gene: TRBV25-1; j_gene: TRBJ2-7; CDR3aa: CASSEYGGLGSYEQYF
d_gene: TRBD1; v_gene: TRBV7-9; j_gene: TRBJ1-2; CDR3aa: CASSLTGTRGSYTF
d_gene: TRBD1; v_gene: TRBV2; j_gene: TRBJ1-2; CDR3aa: CASSESGLITGGLGYGYTF
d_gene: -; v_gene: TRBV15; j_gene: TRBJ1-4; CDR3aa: CATIQGYNEKLFF
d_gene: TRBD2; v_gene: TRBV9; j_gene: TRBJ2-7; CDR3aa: CASSVSPGGGAEQYF
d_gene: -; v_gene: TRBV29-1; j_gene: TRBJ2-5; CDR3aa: CSVFVLLLYMKTQYF
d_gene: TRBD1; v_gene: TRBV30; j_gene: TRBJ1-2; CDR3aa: CAWSVNRGYGYTF
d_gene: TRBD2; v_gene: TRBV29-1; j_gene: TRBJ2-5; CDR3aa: CSVEDQAGGRLATQYF
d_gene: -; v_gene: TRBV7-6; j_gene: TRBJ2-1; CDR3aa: CASSLERVDEQFF
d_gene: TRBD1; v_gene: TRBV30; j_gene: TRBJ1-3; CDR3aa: CAWSRSGTGDLPGNTIYF
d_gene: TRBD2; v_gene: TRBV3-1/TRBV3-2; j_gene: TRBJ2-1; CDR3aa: CASSQVAGRAGSLGANEQFF
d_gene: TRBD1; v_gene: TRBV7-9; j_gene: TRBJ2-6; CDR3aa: CASSPRRQGVVGANVLTF
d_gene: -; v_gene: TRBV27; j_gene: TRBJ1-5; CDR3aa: CASSLSMDSIQPQHF
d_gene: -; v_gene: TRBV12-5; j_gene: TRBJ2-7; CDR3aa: CASGLVGEGGEQYF